This entry concerns a single TCR beta chain. This CDR3 contains 14 residues. Germline assignment: CDR1 SGHRS and CDR2 YFSETQ. Trimming shortened V by 4 bases and J by 0 bases, and 10 bases separated the two germline ends. The method was immunoSEQ multiplex PCR; TCRdb's version includes in-frame clones alone and lacks a portion of them. Counted here are around 320,000 clones, under 90% occurring once; the ten biggest clones make up around 10%. The data stem from a study of blood T cell repertoires in COVID-19. Study context: PBMCs, B-cell-depleted T cells, or T cells were the source of the cDNA or gDNA that made up the material.

The material sequenced was peripheral blood. The chain couples TRBV5-1 to TRBJ1-2; the D gene is possibly TRBD1 (5 bases). The source of this sequence is a woman aged 30 to 39 with COVID-19, enrolled during active disease. CDR3: CASSTLGPNYGYTF. CDR3 bases: TGCGCCAGCAGCACCCTGGGGCCTAACTATGGCTACACCTTC. The complete variable domain, with remaining parts taken from reference TRBV5-1 and TRBJ1-2, reads KAGVTQTPRYLIKTRGQQVTLSCSPISGHRSVSWYQQTPGQGLQFLFEYFSETQRNKGNFPGRFSGRQFSNSRSEMNVSTLELGDSALYLCASSTLGPNYGYTFGSGTRLTVV.